This is a list of T cell receptor beta chains from one sample in a study of cytomegalovirus exposure and HLA in healthy donors. Some clones are missing from TCRdb's copy, which holds only in-frame ones; the method was immunoSEQ multiplex PCR. The sample has about 160,000 clones, about 85% seen once. The source material was PBMCs. These receptors came from a man between 18 and 35 years old in good health and CMV-seronegative. CDR3s include the opening cysteine and the closing phenylalanine or tryptophan. Fields, in order: V gene, CDR3 protein.

v_call: TRBV28
cdr3_aa: CASSSGGNEQFF

v_call: TRBV10-3
cdr3_aa: CAISESTGGGTEAFF

v_call: TRBV4-1
cdr3_aa: CASSQNSRANTGELFF

v_call: TRBV4-2
cdr3_aa: CASSQDLAGREQYF

v_call: TRBV4-1
cdr3_aa: CASSRAGGPGDIQYF

v_call: TRBV4-2
cdr3_aa: CASSQEERGGPNEQFF

v_call: TRBV28
cdr3_aa: CASSSFRQGYYNEQFF

v_call: TRBV9
cdr3_aa: CASSVASGGETQYF

v_call: TRBV21-1
cdr3_aa: CASSKVPRGGTYEQYF

v_call: TRBV9
cdr3_aa: CASSAGGSNEAFF